A single sample gave rise to the 2 T cell receptor beta chains below, sequenced in a study of T cells after yellow fever vaccination. From the 5' RACE reads, TCRdb called clonotypes with MiXCR, one entry per CDR3 protein. The sample has approximately 170,000 distinct CDR3 sequences, 9.5% to 11% seen once. Sequenced here: CD8+ T cells sorted from PBMCs, sampled 15 days after the yellow fever booster vaccination. These receptors all stem from a man aged 18 to 35 who received the YFV17D yellow fever vaccine.

The chain couples TRBV27 to TRBJ1-6; no reliable D call. This CDR3 spans 17 amino acids. Per germline, CDR1 MNHEY and CDR2 SMNVEV (reference sequence). The V end was cut by 3 bases, the J end by 7 bases, with 19 bases between. CDR3: CASSFVVGDNTNSPLHF. The CDR3 nucleotides read TGTGCCAGCAGTTTTGTAGTGGGCGATAATACAAATTCACCCCTCCACTTT.

This clonotype was seen many times. The V gene is TRBV7-2, the J gene TRBJ1-2; 8 bases match TRBD1. V shed 5 bases, J shed 3 bases, and the junction held 14 bases outside the gene matches. Per the germline V gene, CDR1 is SGHTA and CDR2 is FQGNSA. There are 17 residues in the CDR3. The CDR3 protein is CASSPTPGGDPHYGYTF. DNA for the CDR3: TGTGCCAGCAGCCCGACGCCAGGGGGCGATCCGCACTATGGCTACACCTTC.